This T cell receptor beta chain was identified in a study of identical twins (dated by TCRdb to about 2016). Regarding the complete study: To test whether fetal clonotypes persist, this study deep-sequenced TCR alpha and beta repertoires from monozygotic twins, from unrelated adults of various ages, and from cord blood. To rule out contamination, the twin experiments were replicated at different times with different library preparation protocols.

Study-wide conclusions, independent of this receptor: Abundant cord blood beta clonotypes had fewer insertions, young adult naive repertoires showed a similar but weaker trend, and memory repertoires showed no such trend. Recombination models systematically underestimated out-of-frame TCR alpha sharing in monozygotic twins but agreed with sharing between unrelated individuals. The excess sharing between twins in beta out-of-frame sequences was weaker because fewer shared sequences reduced the signal-to-noise ratio. Conclusions relied on cross-sectional statistical analysis, since the same donors could not be followed over many years. Invariant T cells such as MAIT and iNKT could partly confound zero-insertion analyses, although diverse VJ usage argued against such confounding for most clonotypes. Compared with coincidental sharing between unrelated individuals, out-of-frame TCR alpha sequences shared between twins showed an excess of sequences with low generation probability.

Here V drops 4 bases and J drops 7 bases, and the junction holds 8 bases not matched to any gene. The CDR3, cysteine through phenylalanine, is 14 amino acids long. Only the CDR3 region is kept as DNA, spanning 42 bases read in frame from base 1. Per the germline V gene (reference sequence), DFQATT is the CDR1 and SNEGSKA is the CDR2. This clonotype was seen a handful of times. Its binding antigen is unknown. One base away there is no much larger clone; base qualities are not given. Receptor libraries were prepared by 5' RACE. The sequencer was an Illumina HiSeq 2000. A universal primer binding site was added through template switching, and the final cDNA carried a unique molecular identifier so that TCR cDNA molecules could be counted accurately. Specific primers in the conserved constant-segment region were used to synthesize first-strand cDNA for TCR alpha and beta chains. To control for contamination, every cDNA library was double barcoded, receiving both a SMART-Mk sample barcode and Illumina barcodes. Two successive PCR steps introduced TruSeq adapter sequences along with Illumina sample barcodes. The Illumina HiSeq platform was used with custom primers to sequence TCR alpha and beta cDNA libraries. Turning to the authors' computational methods: MiGEC processed the raw reads to extract unique molecular identifiers, while MiXCR was used to determine the CDR3 positions. Recombination models were inferred per individual with the repgenHMM and IGoR tools using an EM algorithm. Shared clonotypes were analyzed with the tcR package in R, and sharing was normalized by the product of cloneset sizes. To study raw recombination free of thymic and clonal selection effects, out-of-frame nonproductive sequences were analyzed. TCRdb reanalyzed the raw reads on its own, using fastp at Q25 for trimming and MiXCR for clone calling, and kept in-frame beta chains. For every CDR3 protein sequence, its rows merge into one entry that carries the most common genes and DNA. Clone size and V and J calls follow TCRdb, not the original study. For this sample the table gives about 240,000 distinct CDR3 sequences, of which roughly a tenth were detected only once. Of the sample, 10% is held by the ten largest clones.

All donors were healthy Caucasians. Using Miltenyi CD45RO+ enrichment and human naive T-cell isolation kits, memory (CD45RO+) and naive T cells were isolated from PBMC. Recombination joined TRBV20-1 with TRBJ2-7; 12 junctional bases match TRBD2. Sequences were obtained from memory T cells sorted from blood. Sample cell subset or site, as interpreted from the label and publication: CD45RO+ enriched T cells. The TCR sequence derives from a middle-aged man in good health. The DNA sequence is given as TGCAGTGCTACCCTGACTAGCGGGGGCCTGGAGCAGTACTTC. Its protein product is CSATLTSGGLEQYF.